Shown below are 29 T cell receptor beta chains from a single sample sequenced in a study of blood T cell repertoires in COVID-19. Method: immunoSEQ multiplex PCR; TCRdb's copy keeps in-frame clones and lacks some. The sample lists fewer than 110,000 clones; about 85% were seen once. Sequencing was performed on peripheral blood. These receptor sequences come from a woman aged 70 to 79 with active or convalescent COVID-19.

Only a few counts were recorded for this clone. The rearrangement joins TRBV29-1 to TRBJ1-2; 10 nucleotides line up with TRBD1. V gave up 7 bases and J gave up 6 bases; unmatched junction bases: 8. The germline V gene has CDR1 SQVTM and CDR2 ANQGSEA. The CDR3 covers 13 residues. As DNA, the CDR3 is TGCAGCGCGGGACAGGGGCGACTTGATGGCTACACCTTC. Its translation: CSAGQGRLDGYTF. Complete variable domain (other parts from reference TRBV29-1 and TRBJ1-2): SAVISQKPSRDICQRGTSLTIQCQVDSQVTMMFWYRQQPGQSLTLIATANQGSEATYESGFVIDKFPISRPNLTFSTLTVSNMSPEDSSIYLCSAGQGRLDGYTFGSGTRLTVV.

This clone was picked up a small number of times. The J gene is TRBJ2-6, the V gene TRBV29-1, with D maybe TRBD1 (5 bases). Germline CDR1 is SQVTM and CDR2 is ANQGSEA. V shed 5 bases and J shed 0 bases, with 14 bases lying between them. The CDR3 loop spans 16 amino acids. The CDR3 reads CSVQKDINSGANVLTF. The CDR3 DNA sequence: TGCAGCGTTCAAAAGGACATAAACTCTGGGGCCAACGTCCTGACTTTC.

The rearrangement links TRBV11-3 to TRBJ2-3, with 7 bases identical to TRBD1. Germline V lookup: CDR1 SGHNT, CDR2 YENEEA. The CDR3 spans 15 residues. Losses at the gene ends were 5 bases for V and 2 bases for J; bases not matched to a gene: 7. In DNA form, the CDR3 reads TGTGCCAGCAGCAAGAGGGACAGCGACACAGATACGCAGTATTTT. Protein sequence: CASSKRDSDTDTQYF.

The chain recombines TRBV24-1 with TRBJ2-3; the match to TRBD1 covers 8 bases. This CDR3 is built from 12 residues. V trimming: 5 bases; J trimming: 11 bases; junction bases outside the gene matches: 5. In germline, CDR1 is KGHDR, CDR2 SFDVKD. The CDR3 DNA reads TGTGCCACCAGTGGGTCCGGGACAGGGCAGTATTTT. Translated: CATSGSGTGQYF.

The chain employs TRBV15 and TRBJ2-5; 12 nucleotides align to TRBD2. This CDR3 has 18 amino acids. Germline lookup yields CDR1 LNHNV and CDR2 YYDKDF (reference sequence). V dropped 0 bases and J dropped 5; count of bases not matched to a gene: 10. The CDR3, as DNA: TGTGCCACCAGCAGAGATCTTATTGCTAGCGGGAGGGACGAGACCCAGTACTTC. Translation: CATSRDLIASGRDETQYF. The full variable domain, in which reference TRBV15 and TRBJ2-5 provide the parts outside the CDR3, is DAMVIQNPRYQVTQFGKPVTLSCSQTLNHNVMYWYQQKSSQAPKLLFHYYDKDFNNEADTPDNFQSRRPNTSFCFLDIRSPGLGDTAMYLCATSRDLIASGRDETQYFGPGTRLLVL.

The CDR3 loop reads CATSDAGTGGVETQYF. The CDR3 region has the DNA TGTGCCACCAGTGACGCGGGGACAGGGGGCGTAGAGACCCAGTACTTC. V and J are TRBV24-1 and TRBJ2-5; the match to TRBD1 covers 12 bases. The germline CDR1 and CDR2 sequences are KGHDR and SFDVKD. The ends lost 4 bases at V and 4 bases at J; junction bases unmatched: 6. The CDR3 is made up of 16 amino acids.

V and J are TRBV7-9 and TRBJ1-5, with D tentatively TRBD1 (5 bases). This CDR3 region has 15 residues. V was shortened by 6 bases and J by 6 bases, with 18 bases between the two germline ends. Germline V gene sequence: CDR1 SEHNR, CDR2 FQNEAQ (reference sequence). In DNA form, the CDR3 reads TGTGCCAGCAGTGCCACCGGAGGGGTTGGTCAGCCCCAGCATTTT. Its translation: CASSATGGVGQPQHF.

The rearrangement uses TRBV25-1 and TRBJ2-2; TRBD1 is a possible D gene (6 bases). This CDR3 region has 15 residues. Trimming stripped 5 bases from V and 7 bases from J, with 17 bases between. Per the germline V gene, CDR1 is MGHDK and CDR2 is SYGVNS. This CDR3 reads CASSRDIGNYGELFF. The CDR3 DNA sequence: TGTGCCAGCAGTAGGGACATTGGGAACTACGGGGAGCTGTTTTTT.

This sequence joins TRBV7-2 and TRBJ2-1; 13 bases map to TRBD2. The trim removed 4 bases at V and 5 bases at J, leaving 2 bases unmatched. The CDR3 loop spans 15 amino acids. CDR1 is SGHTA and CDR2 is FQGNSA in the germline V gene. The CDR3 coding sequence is TGTGCCAGCAGCTCGACTAGCGGGGGGCACAATGAGCAGTTCTTC. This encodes CASSSTSGGHNEQFF.

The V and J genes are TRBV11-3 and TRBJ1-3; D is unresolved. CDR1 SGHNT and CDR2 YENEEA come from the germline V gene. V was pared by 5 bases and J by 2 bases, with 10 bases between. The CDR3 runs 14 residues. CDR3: CASSPQAAGNTIYF. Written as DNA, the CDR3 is TGTGCCAGCAGCCCGCAGGCTGCTGGAAACACCATATATTTT.

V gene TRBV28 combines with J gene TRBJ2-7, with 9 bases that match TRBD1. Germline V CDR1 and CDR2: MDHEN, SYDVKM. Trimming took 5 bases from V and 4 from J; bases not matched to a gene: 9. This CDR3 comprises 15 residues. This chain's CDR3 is CASSPWDREFYEQYF. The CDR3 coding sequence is TGTGCCAGCAGTCCTTGGGACAGGGAATTTTACGAGCAGTACTTC.

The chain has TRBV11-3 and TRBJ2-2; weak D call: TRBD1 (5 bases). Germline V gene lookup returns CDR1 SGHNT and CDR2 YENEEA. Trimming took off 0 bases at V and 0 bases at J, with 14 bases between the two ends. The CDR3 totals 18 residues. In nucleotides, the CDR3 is TGTGCCAGCAGCTTAGACAGGGCAGTATTTGCGAACACCGGGGAGCTGTTTTTT. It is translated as CASSLDRAVFANTGELFF. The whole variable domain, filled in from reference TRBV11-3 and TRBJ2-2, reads EAGVVQSPRYKIIEKKQPVAFWCNPISGHNTLYWYLQNLGQGPELLIRYENEEAVDDSQLPKDRFSAERLKGVDSTLKIQPAELGDSAVYLCASSLDRAVFANTGELFFGEGSRLTVL.

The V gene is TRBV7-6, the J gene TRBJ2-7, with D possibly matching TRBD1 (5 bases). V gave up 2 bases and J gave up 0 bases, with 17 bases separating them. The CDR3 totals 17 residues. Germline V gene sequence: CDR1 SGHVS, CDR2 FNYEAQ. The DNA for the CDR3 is TGTGCCAGCAGCTTAAGGAATCAGGGCCCCACCTCCTACGAGCAGTACTTC. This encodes CASSLRNQGPTSYEQYF.

The CDR3 bases are TGTGCCAGCTCACCATCGGGGGGCCCTGAAGCTTTCTTT. Encoded protein: CASSPSGGPEAFF. The chain has TRBV18 and TRBJ1-1; TRBD1 might be the D (6 bases). Germline V gene sequence: CDR1 KGHSH, CDR2 LQKENI. V lost 2 bases to trimming and J lost 6 bases, with 10 bases between them. The CDR3 is made up of 13 amino acids.

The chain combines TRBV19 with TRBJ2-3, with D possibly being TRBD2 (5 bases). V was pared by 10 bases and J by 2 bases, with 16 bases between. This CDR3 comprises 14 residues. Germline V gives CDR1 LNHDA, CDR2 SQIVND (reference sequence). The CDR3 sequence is CATRREEVTDTQYF. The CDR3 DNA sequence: TGTGCCACGAGACGGGAAGAGGTCACAGATACGCAGTATTTT.

The chain's CDR3 is CASSHRGDEAGELFF. CDR3 DNA: TGCGCCAGCAGCCACCGGGGGGATGAGGCCGGGGAGCTGTTTTTT. This sequence joins TRBV5-1 and TRBJ2-2; 7 positions agree with TRBD2. Trimming cost V 4 bases and J 6 bases; bases outside gene matches: 9. The CDR3 is made up of 15 amino acids. CDR1 is SGHRS, CDR2 YFSETQ, per germline.

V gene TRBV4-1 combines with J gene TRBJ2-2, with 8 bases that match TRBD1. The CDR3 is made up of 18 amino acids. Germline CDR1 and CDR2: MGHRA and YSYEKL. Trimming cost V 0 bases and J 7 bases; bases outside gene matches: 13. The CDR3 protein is CASSQDSHASDRGGELFF. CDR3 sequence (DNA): TGCGCCAGCAGCCAAGATAGCCACGCTAGCGACAGGGGCGGGGAGCTGTTTTTT.

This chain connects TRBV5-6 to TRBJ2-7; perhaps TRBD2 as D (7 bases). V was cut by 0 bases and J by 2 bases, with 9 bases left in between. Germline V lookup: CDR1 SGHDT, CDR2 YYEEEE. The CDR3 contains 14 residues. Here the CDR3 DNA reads TGTGCCAGCAGCTTGGCGGGGGGCGCCTACGAGCAGTACTTC. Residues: CASSLAGGAYEQYF.

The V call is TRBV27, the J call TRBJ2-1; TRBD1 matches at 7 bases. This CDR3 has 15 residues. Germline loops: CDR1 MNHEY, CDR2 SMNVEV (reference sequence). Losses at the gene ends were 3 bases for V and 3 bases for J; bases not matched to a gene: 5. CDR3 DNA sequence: TGTGCCAGCAGTTTGGGACAGAAAAGCTACAATGAGCAGTTCTTC. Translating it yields CASSLGQKSYNEQFF.

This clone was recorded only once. The CDR3 region has the DNA TGTGCCAGCAGTTTTGGGGCGGGGGGGCTTGGTTGGGCTTTCTTT. This sequence encodes CASSFGAGGLGWAFF. The gene calls are TRBV27 and TRBJ1-1; perhaps TRBD1 as D (6 bases). The V end lost 3 bases, the J end lost 11 bases, and 22 bases lay between the germline ends. Per germline, CDR1 MNHEY and CDR2 SMNVEV (reference sequence). CDR3 length: 15 amino acids.

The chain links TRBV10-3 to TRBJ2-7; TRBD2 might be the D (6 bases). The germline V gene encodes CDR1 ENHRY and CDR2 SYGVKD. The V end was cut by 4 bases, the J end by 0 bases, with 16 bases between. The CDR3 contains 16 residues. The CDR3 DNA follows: TGTGCCATCAGTGGCGGGGACCGTAGGAGCTCCTACGAGCAGTACTTC. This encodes CAISGGDRRSSYEQYF.

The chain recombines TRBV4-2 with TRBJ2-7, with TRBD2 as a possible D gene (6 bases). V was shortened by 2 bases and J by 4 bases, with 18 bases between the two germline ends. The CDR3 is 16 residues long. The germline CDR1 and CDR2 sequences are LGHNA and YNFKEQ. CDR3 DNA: TGTGCCAGCAGCCAACCTCGGGGTGGGGGGAATTACGAGCAGTACTTC. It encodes CASSQPRGGGNYEQYF.

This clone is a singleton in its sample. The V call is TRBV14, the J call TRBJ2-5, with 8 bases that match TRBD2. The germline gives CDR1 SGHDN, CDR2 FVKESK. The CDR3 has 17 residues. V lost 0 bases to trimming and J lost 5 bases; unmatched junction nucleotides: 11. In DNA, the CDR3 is TGTGCCAGCAGCCAAGAGAATCGGGGGACTAGTTCGGAGACCCAGTACTTC. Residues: CASSQENRGTSSETQYF.

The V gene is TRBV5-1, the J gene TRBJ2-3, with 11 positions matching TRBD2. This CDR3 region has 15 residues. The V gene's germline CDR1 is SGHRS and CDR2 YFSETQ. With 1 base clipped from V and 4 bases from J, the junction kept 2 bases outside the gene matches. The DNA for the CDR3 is TGCGCCAGCAGCTTGCTAGCGGGAGGTTCAGATACGCAGTATTTT. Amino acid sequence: CASSLLAGGSDTQYF.

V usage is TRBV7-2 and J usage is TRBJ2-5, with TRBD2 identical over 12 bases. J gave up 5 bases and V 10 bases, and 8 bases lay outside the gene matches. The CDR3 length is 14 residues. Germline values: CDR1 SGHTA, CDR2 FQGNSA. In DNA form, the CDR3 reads TGTGCCACCAACCTAGCGGGGGGGTTGGAGACCCAGTACTTC. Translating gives CATNLAGGLETQYF.

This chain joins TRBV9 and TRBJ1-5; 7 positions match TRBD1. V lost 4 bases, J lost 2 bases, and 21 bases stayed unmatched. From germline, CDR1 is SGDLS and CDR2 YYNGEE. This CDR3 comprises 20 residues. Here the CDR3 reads CASSQLPRQGRRIGNQPQHF. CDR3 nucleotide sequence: TGTGCCAGCAGCCAACTCCCCCGACAGGGAAGGAGAATAGGCAATCAGCCCCAGCATTTT.

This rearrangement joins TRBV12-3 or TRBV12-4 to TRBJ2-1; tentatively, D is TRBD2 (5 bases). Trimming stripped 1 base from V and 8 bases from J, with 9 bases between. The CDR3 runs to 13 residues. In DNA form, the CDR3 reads TGTGCCAGCAGTTTAGGTACTAGAGATGAGCAGTTCTTC. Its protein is CASSLGTRDEQFF.

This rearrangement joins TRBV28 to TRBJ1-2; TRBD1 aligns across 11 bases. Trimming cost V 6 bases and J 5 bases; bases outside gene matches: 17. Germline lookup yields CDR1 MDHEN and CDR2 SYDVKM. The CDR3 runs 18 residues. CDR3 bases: TGTGCCAGCAGCCCCACCGGGATTAGGACAGGGGGCATTTATGGCTACACCTTC. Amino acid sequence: CASSPTGIRTGGIYGYTF.

In DNA form, the CDR3 reads TGTGCCAGCAGTGAAGCTCTGCCGGGTGAGGGCTACACCTTC. This gives the protein CASSEALPGEGYTF. The chain employs TRBV2 and TRBJ1-2; D not resolved. V was pared by 0 bases and J by 8 bases, with 13 bases between. The CDR3 covers 14 residues. The germline CDR1 and CDR2 sequences are SNHLY and FYNNEI.